This TCR beta chain was obtained from a study of blood T cell repertoires in COVID-19. Turning to the study itself: The United States, Italy and Spain were the sources of the acute and convalescent COVID-19 samples. T cells, B-cell-depleted T cells, or PBMCs supplied cDNA or gDNA.

Methods used by the authors: Counts of nucleated cells, estimated from reference gene primer amplification, were obtained. The protocol was immunoSEQ multiplex PCR, while the TCRdb copy is restricted to in-frame clones and leaves out a portion. The V and J calls and the clone size are those of that table, but D and trimming were determined from the DNA. The data hold approximately 250,000 clones, with 83% observed a single time. This clone was seen a few times. The V end was cut by 4 bases, the J end by 0 bases, with 19 bases between. This CDR3 region has 18 residues. Germline CDR1 and CDR2: SEHNR and FQNEAQ (reference sequence).

The clonotype was recovered from a man aged 60 to 75 who had recovered from COVID-19. Sequenced: peripheral blood. V gene TRBV7-9 combines with J gene TRBJ1-5, with D possibly matching TRBD1 (6 bases). CDR3 sequence (DNA): TGTGCCAGCAGCTCACACGCGGATAGGGGGTATAGCAATCAGCCCCAGCATTTT. Residues: CASSSHADRGYSNQPQHF. Based on the CDR3 plus reference TRBV7-9 and TRBJ1-5, the full variable domain is DTGVSQNPRHKITKRGQNVTFRCDPISEHNRLYWYRQTLGQGPEFLTYFQNEAQLEKSRLLSDRFSAERPKGSFSTLEIQRTEQGDSAMYLCASSSHADRGYSNQPQHFGDGTRLSIL.